The rows below give T cell receptor beta chains drawn from one sample of a study of vaccination and CD4 T cells after COVID-19. TCRdb independently ran MiXCR on the PCR reads; one entry per CDR3 protein. Here the sample spans roughly 2,800 distinct CDR3 sequences, 27% being singletons. Which antigens these TCRs recognize remains unknown. Sequenced material: CD4+ T cells from blood, cultured in vitro. These receptor sequences come from a human donor in good health. CDR3s include the opening cysteine and the closing phenylalanine or tryptophan. A D gene is named only where the DNA matches it firmly. Size tells how often a clone was seen (once, few, many) or the class of an expanded clone, and some rows leave it out.

d_gene	v_gene	abundance	j_gene	CDR3nt	CDR3aa
TRBD2	TRBV19	.	TRBJ2-5	TGTGCCAGTAGTATAGGACGTTACGGGGGGTCGACCCAGTACTTC	CASSIGRYGGSTQYF
TRBD2	TRBV5-1	few	TRBJ2-3	TGCGCCAGCAGCTCGGGACTAGCGGTATCCACAGATACGCAGTATTTT	CASSSGLAVSTDTQYF
.	TRBV6-2/TRBV6-3	.	TRBJ2-6	TGTGCCATTTCGCAGGCGTACTCTGGGGCCAACGTCCTGACTTTC	CAISQAYSGANVLTF
TRBD2	TRBV20-1	few	TRBJ2-1	TGCAGTGCCCCCTTTTTAGCGGGGCGAACCCAGAGCTCCTACAATGAGCAGTTCTTC	CSAPFLAGRTQSSYNEQFF
TRBD2	TRBV5-8	.	TRBJ2-3	TGCGCCAGCAGCCCCGGACCTTCTTTTAGCGGGAACACAGATACGCAGTATTTT	CASSPGPSFSGNTDTQYF
TRBD1	TRBV20-1	.	TRBJ2-5	TGCAGTGCTAGAGACCCTCTCTCCGGGACAGGGGCTTTAGAGACCCAGTACTTC	CSARDPLSGTGALETQYF
TRBD1	TRBV30	few	TRBJ1-2	TGTGCCTGGAGTTTGACAGGGAAGTTTGGCTACACCTTC	CAWSLTGKFGYTF
TRBD1	TRBV18	.	TRBJ1-1	TGTGCCAGCTCACCGGGACAGGGGGACTTGGCCACTGAAGCTTTCTTT	CASSPGQGDLATEAFF
.	TRBV28	few	TRBJ1-6	TGTGCCTGGCGGGGGTCCTATAATTCACCCCTCCACTTT	CAWRGSYNSPLHF
TRBD1	TRBV27	medium-sized	TRBJ1-2	TGTGCCAGCAGTTTAATCCAGGGGGACTATGGCTACACCTTC	CASSLIQGDYGYTF
.	TRBV7-3	.	TRBJ2-1	TGTGCCAGCAGCAGAGGGGGGGTGAGCTCCTACAATGAGCAGTTCTTC	CASSRGGVSSYNEQFF
.	TRBV27	.	TRBJ1-2	TGTGCCAGCAGTTTAGGGGGGGTTTATGGCTACACCTTC	CASSLGGVYGYTF
.	TRBV18	.	TRBJ2-2	TGTGCCAGCTCACCACCGATGGGGAACAGGGCCGGGGAGCTGTTTTTT	CASSPPMGNRAGELFF
.	TRBV6-2/TRBV6-3	.	TRBJ2-6	TGTACCATTTCGCAGGCGTACTCTGGGGCCAACGTCCTGACTTTC	CTISQAYSGANVLTF
.	TRBV28	few	TRBJ1-2	TGTGCCAGCACTGGCAGGGCGGTAACTTTTGACTATGGCTACACCTTC	CASTGRAVTFDYGYTF
TRBD1	TRBV20-1	medium-sized	TRBJ1-2	TGCAGTGCTAACCCGGGACAGGGAGGGAGGAGCTATGGCTACACCTTC	CSANPGQGGRSYGYTF
.	TRBV12-3/TRBV12-4	.	TRBJ2-3	TGTGCCAGCAGTTCGAGAATAACGCAGTATTTT	CASSSRITQYF
TRBD2	TRBV20-1	.	TRBJ2-3	TGCAGTGCTAGAGGGCTAGCGGGAGCTACAGATACGCAGTATTTT	CSARGLAGATDTQYF
.	TRBV28	.	TRBJ1-6	TGTGCCAGCAGACCACAGGGAGAAGGATCACCCCTCCACTTT	CASRPQGEGSPLHF
.	TRBV7-2	few	TRBJ2-7	TGTGCCAGCAGCTTACGAAATGTTGCGGGCTCCTACGAGCAGTACTTC	CASSLRNVAGSYEQYF
TRBD1	TRBV3-1	.	TRBJ1-5	TGTGCCAGCAGCCGCGGGACAGGGACCGATCAGCCCCAGCATTTT	CASSRGTGTDQPQHF
.	TRBV12-3/TRBV12-4	few	TRBJ1-1	TGTGCCAGCAGCGTAGTGGGGGTTACTGAAGCTTTCTTT	CASSVVGVTEAFF
.	TRBV28	.	TRBJ1-3	TGTGCCAGCAGTTTAACGGCCTACAGGGTAACGTCTGGAAACACCATATATTTT	CASSLTAYRVTSGNTIYF
TRBD1	TRBV20-1	large	TRBJ1-5	TGCAGTGCTAGAACAGGGGGTCAGCCCCAGCATTTT	CSARTGGQPQHF
TRBD2	TRBV4-1	.	TRBJ2-2	TGCGCCAGCAGCCAAGGGTTGCGGGGGGGCAATTCCGGGGAGCTGTTTTTT	CASSQGLRGGNSGELFF
.	TRBV29-1	.	TRBJ1-1	TGCAGCGGGGGCGCCTCACGTTCTGAAGCTTTCTTT	CSGGASRSEAFF
.	TRBV20-1	few	TRBJ1-4	TGCAGTGCAAGGGGGACTGAAAAACTGTTTTTT	CSARGTEKLFF
TRBD2	TRBV7-9	few	TRBJ2-1	TGTGCCAGCAGCTTAGTTTTAGCGGGAGCGTACAATGAGCAGTTCTTC	CASSLVLAGAYNEQFF
TRBD1	TRBV5-1	.	TRBJ2-1	TGCGCCAGCAGCTTGCGACAGGGCGGAGGCAATGAGCAGTTCTTC	CASSLRQGGGNEQFF
.	TRBV5-4	.	TRBJ2-5	TGTGCCAGCAGCCAACAAGAGACCCAGTACTTC	CASSQQETQYF
TRBD1	TRBV6-1	medium-sized	TRBJ1-1	TGTGCCAGCAGGGCCCCGGGACAGGGAATGAACACTGAAGCTTTCTTT	CASRAPGQGMNTEAFF
.	TRBV6-4	few	TRBJ2-5	TGTGCCAGCAGTGACTCTAGAGGGGAAGAGACCCAGTACTTC	CASSDSRGEETQYF
TRBD1	TRBV5-4	once	TRBJ1-3	TGTGCCAGCAGCGACCCCAGGGGGCACAGAAACACCATATATTTT	CASSDPRGHRNTIYF
.	TRBV5-4	few	TRBJ1-2	TGTGCCAGCAGCTTAGCAGGGTTAGCTAACTATGGCTACACCTTC	CASSLAGLANYGYTF
.	TRBV6-2/TRBV6-3	few	TRBJ2-3	TGTGCCAGCAGAAGCTCTAGCACAGATACGCAGTATTTT	CASRSSSTDTQYF
.	TRBV5-4	.	TRBJ2-7	TGTGCCAGCAGCTCCCGGGACTACGAGCAGTACTTC	CASSSRDYEQYF
TRBD1	TRBV24-1	.	TRBJ2-7	TGTGCCACCAGTGAAAACAGGGGATTAGCCTACGAGCAGTACTTC	CATSENRGLAYEQYF
TRBD2	TRBV5-4	.	TRBJ2-4	TGTGCCAGCAGCTTCGGGGGGGTAGCCAAAAACATTCAGTACTTC	CASSFGGVAKNIQYF
.	TRBV28	few	TRBJ2-7	TGTGCCAGCGGTTGGGCCTTAGCCTCGGGGGAGCAGTACTTC	CASGWALASGEQYF
.	TRBV6-2/TRBV6-3	.	TRBJ1-5	TGTGCCAGCAGTCCGACCTTCCGCCTTCTCCATTTT	CASSPTFRLLHF
TRBD2	TRBV20-1	.	TRBJ2-7	TGCAGTGCTAGATGGAGGGGTGCGGGAGGCCCCCCCTACGAGCAGTACTTC	CSARWRGAGGPPYEQYF
TRBD2	TRBV6-2/TRBV6-3	.	TRBJ2-1	TGTGCCAGCAGTTCAATTAGCGGGTTCAATGAGCAGTTCTTC	CASSSISGFNEQFF
.	TRBV27	few	TRBJ2-5	TGTGCCAGCAGTCGACTACCCCAAGAGACCCAGTACTTC	CASSRLPQETQYF
.	TRBV20-1	medium-sized	TRBJ1-2	TGCAGTGCTAGAGATACGTGGGGCATAAGTGGCTATGGCTACACCTTC	CSARDTWGISGYGYTF
.	TRBV2	few	TRBJ1-5	TGTGCCAGCACGGCAGGGACGGTTCAGCCCCAGCATTTT	CASTAGTVQPQHF
TRBD2	TRBV7-9	.	TRBJ2-3	TGTGCCAGCAGCTTGGGACTAGCGGGATTCACAGATACGCAGTATTTT	CASSLGLAGFTDTQYF
.	TRBV27	medium-sized	TRBJ1-5	TGTGCCAGCGGCTACAGTTATCAGCCCCAGCATTTT	CASGYSYQPQHF
.	TRBV7-2	.	TRBJ2-4	TGTGCCAGCAGCTTAAGGGGTAACATTCAGTACTTC	CASSLRGNIQYF
.	TRBV7-8	.	TRBJ2-2	TGTGCCAGCAGCTTACTGAGTAGACGCTTCGTGGCCGGGGAGCTGTTTTTT	CASSLLSRRFVAGELFF